This T cell receptor (beta chain) was found in a study of blood T cell repertoires in COVID-19. Germline CDR1 SEHNR, CDR2 FQNEAQ (reference sequence). The CDR3 loop spans 14 amino acids. Germline trimming cut 5 bases from V and 9 bases from J; bases unmatched to any gene: 5. Here immunoSEQ multiplex PCR was the method, and the copy in TCRdb shows in-frame clones only, minus some. The data show 150,000 to 200,000 clones, roughly 89% seen once. This chain uses TRBV7-9 with TRBJ1-6, with 9 bases that match TRBD1. The clonotype was recovered from a woman aged 70-85 years with COVID-19, enrolled during active disease. Sequenced input: peripheral blood. The CDR3 nucleotides are TGTGCCAGCAGCGGGGACAGGGTAGTTTCACCCCTCCACTTT. Its protein product is CASSGDRVVSPLHF. The full variable domain, its missing parts supplied by reference TRBV7-9 and TRBJ1-6, is DTGVSQNPRHKITKRGQNVTFRCDPISEHNRLYWYRQTLGQGPEFLTYFQNEAQLEKSRLLSDRFSAERPKGSFSTLEIQRTEQGDSAMYLCASSGDRVVSPLHFGNGTRLTVT.